Listed below are T cell receptor beta chains from one sample, sequenced in a study of control samples from healthy donors and cancer patients. Using immunoSEQ multiplex PCR, the repertoire was profiled, and TCRdb retains in-frame clones only, with some absent. This sample has 35,000 to 55,000 clones, with about three quarters found just once. Material for sequencing was formalin-fixed, paraffin-embedded tissue. Every receptor here comes from a male donor with melanoma. Both conserved end residues are part of each CDR3. The D gene is left open where the match is weak. Expanded clones are given a class, and other clones once, few, many or no size at all.

D: -
V: TRBV18
J: TRBJ2-7
size: -
DNA: TGTGCCAGCTCACCGGGACTCACACAAAGCAAGTACTTC
CDR3: CASSPGLTQSKYF

D: -
V: TRBV10-2
J: TRBJ2-7
size: -
DNA: TGCGCCAGCAGTGAGTCGAAGGTGGTGTTAAGCTCCTACGAGCAGTACTTC
CDR3: CASSESKVVLSSYEQYF

D: TRBD2
V: TRBV28
J: TRBJ2-7
size: -
DNA: TGTGCCAGCAGTCAGCCAGGGGCGGGGGGCCGTTACGAGCAGTACTTC
CDR3: CASSQPGAGGRYEQYF

D: -
V: TRBV2
J: TRBJ1-1
size: -
DNA: TGTGCCAGCAGGCTTGGGGGGGCCACTGAAGCTTTCTTT
CDR3: CASRLGGATEAFF

D: -
V: TRBV11-1
J: TRBJ2-3
size: few
DNA: TGTGCCAGCAGCTTAGCCATTAGCACAGATACGCAGTATTTT
CDR3: CASSLAISTDTQYF

D: -
V: TRBV5-1
J: TRBJ2-7
size: -
DNA: TGCGCCAGCAGCTTGGAATACAGGGCCGAGCAGTACTTC
CDR3: CASSLEYRAEQYF

D: -
V: TRBV9
J: TRBJ2-7
size: -
DNA: TGTGCCAGCAGCGGAGGGACCAGGGATGCCGAGCAGTACTTC
CDR3: CASSGGTRDAEQYF

D: -
V: TRBV28
J: TRBJ1-1
size: -
DNA: TGTGCCAGCAGTCTCCAAGGACAAATGAACACTGAAGCTTTCTTT
CDR3: CASSLQGQMNTEAFF

D: -
V: TRBV2
J: TRBJ1-2
size: -
DNA: TGTGCCAGCAGTGAGCGCAGGGACTATGGCTACACCTTC
CDR3: CASSERRDYGYTF

D: TRBD1
V: TRBV5-1
J: TRBJ2-3
size: -
DNA: TGCGCCAGCAGCTTGGGGACAGGGTTTAATACGCAGTATTTT
CDR3: CASSLGTGFNTQYF

D: TRBD2
V: TRBV18
J: TRBJ2-1
size: -
DNA: TGTGCCAGCTCACCACCGAATCCGTGGACTAGCGGGCCCCACAATGAGCAGTTCTTC
CDR3: CASSPPNPWTSGPHNEQFF

D: TRBD1
V: TRBV18
J: TRBJ2-1
size: -
DNA: TGTGCCAGCTCCCCAGGGGGTATGAGGAATGAGCAGTTCTTC
CDR3: CASSPGGMRNEQFF

D: TRBD1
V: TRBV7-6
J: TRBJ1-6
size: -
DNA: TGTGCCAGCAGCTTCAGGGGGCAGGGGGATTCACCCCTCCACTTT
CDR3: CASSFRGQGDSPLHF

D: -
V: TRBV12-3/TRBV12-4
J: TRBJ1-2
size: -
DNA: TGTGCCAGCAGCCGCCGGGACTATGGCTACACCTTC
CDR3: CASSRRDYGYTF

D: -
V: TRBV7-9
J: TRBJ1-1
size: once
DNA: TGTGCCAGCAGCTCGGGGGATGGGGACACTGAAGCTTTCTTT
CDR3: CASSSGDGDTEAFF

D: -
V: TRBV7-2
J: TRBJ2-1
size: -
DNA: TGTGCCAGCAGCTTAGCCTCATATCAGGGCCAAGAGCAGTTCTTC
CDR3: CASSLASYQGQEQFF

D: -
V: TRBV7-8
J: TRBJ2-5
size: -
DNA: TGTGCCAGCAGCTTAGCGCAGGGAGAGACCCAGTACTTC
CDR3: CASSLAQGETQYF

D: -
V: TRBV5-6
J: TRBJ2-7
size: few
DNA: TGTGCCAGCAGCCAAGGCGGCAGGAGCTCCTACGAGCAGTACTTC
CDR3: CASSQGGRSSYEQYF

D: TRBD2
V: TRBV24-1
J: TRBJ2-3
size: -
DNA: TGTGCCACCAGTACGGGAGGAGGAGATACGCAGTATTTT
CDR3: CATSTGGGDTQYF

D: TRBD2
V: TRBV11-3
J: TRBJ2-2
size: -
DNA: TGTGCCAGCAGCTTTAGTACTAGCGGGTCCGGGGAGCTGTTTTTT
CDR3: CASSFSTSGSGELFF

D: -
V: TRBV6-5
J: TRBJ1-3
size: -
DNA: TGTGCCAGCAGTTACGGGGATATCTTCTCTGGAAACACCATATATTTT
CDR3: CASSYGDIFSGNTIYF

D: -
V: TRBV3-1/TRBV3-2
J: TRBJ2-7
size: -
DNA: TGTGCCAGCAGCCAAGTAGCCTACGAGCAGTACTTC
CDR3: CASSQVAYEQYF

D: -
V: TRBV4-1
J: TRBJ2-7
size: few
DNA: TGCGCCAGCAGCCAAGTCGCCGAGCAGTACTTC
CDR3: CASSQVAEQYF

D: -
V: TRBV7-2
J: TRBJ2-1
size: -
DNA: TGTGCCAGCAGCCGGCCCCCCAATGAGCAGTTCTTC
CDR3: CASSRPPNEQFF

D: -
V: TRBV3-1/TRBV3-2
J: TRBJ1-3
size: once
DNA: TGTGCCAGCAGATTACTGGGTGGAAACACCATATATTTT
CDR3: CASRLLGGNTIYF

D: -
V: TRBV9
J: TRBJ2-3
size: -
DNA: TGTGCCAGCAGCACACGAGATTCAACGCAGTATTTT
CDR3: CASSTRDSTQYF

D: -
V: TRBV21-1
J: TRBJ1-3
size: few
DNA: TGTGCCAGCAGGGGCATCAGGGGGGATTTGTGGGTAAACACCATATATTTT
CDR3: CASRGIRGDLWVNTIYF

D: -
V: TRBV6-1
J: TRBJ1-3
size: -
DNA: TGTGCCAGCAGTGAAGCTACAGGAGCTGGAAACACCATATATTTT
CDR3: CASSEATGAGNTIYF

D: -
V: TRBV6-5
J: TRBJ1-1
size: few
DNA: TGTGCCAGCAGTTACATAATTTCGGAAGCGGGAACTGAAGCTTTCTTT
CDR3: CASSYIISEAGTEAFF

D: -
V: TRBV10-3
J: TRBJ2-7
size: -
DNA: TGTGCCATAGGGACGGTCCGTGCCTACGAGCAGTACTTC
CDR3: CAIGTVRAYEQYF

D: TRBD2
V: TRBV7-3
J: TRBJ2-7
size: medium-sized
DNA: TGTGCCAGCAGCATAACGGGCGGGAGGGACGAGCAGTACTTC
CDR3: CASSITGGRDEQYF

D: TRBD2
V: TRBV7-9
J: TRBJ2-1
size: -
DNA: TGTGCCAGCAGCTTATTATCGGGGCGGGGGACCAATGAGCAGTTCTTC
CDR3: CASSLLSGRGTNEQFF

D: TRBD1
V: TRBV7-6
J: TRBJ2-7
size: -
DNA: TGTGCCAGCAGCTTAGGAACAGGGGGCGATTTCTACGAGCAGTACTTC
CDR3: CASSLGTGGDFYEQYF

D: -
V: TRBV13
J: TRBJ2-7
size: -
DNA: TGTGCCAGCAGCTTAGGGGGGGGAGCAACCCCCTACGAGCAGTACTTC
CDR3: CASSLGGGATPYEQYF

D: TRBD1
V: TRBV28
J: TRBJ2-6
size: -
DNA: TGTGCCAGCAGCCCTCGACAGGGGAGAAGTAGGGCCAACGTCCTGACTTTC
CDR3: CASSPRQGRSRANVLTF

D: TRBD2
V: TRBV9
J: TRBJ2-5
size: -
DNA: TGTGCCAGCAGCGCGCCCGCGGGACTATCCCTCCAGGCCCAAGAGACCCAGTACTTC
CDR3: CASSAPAGLSLQAQETQYF

D: -
V: TRBV7-2
J: TRBJ2-7
size: -
DNA: TGTGCCAGCAGCTTAGTGGCCAGAACCTACGAGCAGTACTTC
CDR3: CASSLVARTYEQYF

D: TRBD1
V: TRBV2
J: TRBJ2-7
size: -
DNA: TGTGCCAGATCAACTGGGACAGGGGGCTACGAGCAGTACTTC
CDR3: CARSTGTGGYEQYF

D: -
V: TRBV28
J: TRBJ2-1
size: -
DNA: TGTGCCAGCAGTTTAAATGTGGGCTCCTACAATGAGCAGTTCTTC
CDR3: CASSLNVGSYNEQFF

D: -
V: TRBV5-6
J: TRBJ2-7
size: once
DNA: TGTGCCAGCAGCCCTATGGGGGTTCGCGAGCAGTACTTC
CDR3: CASSPMGVREQYF